This T cell receptor beta chain is drawn from a study of T cell responses to AZD1222 COVID-19 vaccine. Study-level findings and limits: Only 5 or 6 AZD1222 recipients were seropositive at baseline. Without day 14 samples, only post-peak T cell repertoires were studied.

CDR3 size: 13 residues. Germline V gene lookup returns CDR1 WSHSY and CDR2 SAAADI. V lost 6 bases and J lost 6; bases outside the gene matches: 7. To note about this clone: The antigen is unknown.

Using immunoSEQ multiplex PCR, the repertoire was profiled, and TCRdb retains in-frame clones only, with some absent. The sample has around 100,000 clones, 80% to 85% seen once. The receptor's source is an adult in good health. Sequenced here: peripheral blood, sampled on day 0 of AZD1222 vaccination. The chain is built from TRBV10-2 and TRBJ1-1; TRBD1 matches at 7 bases. CDR3 sequence (DNA): TGCGCCAGCAGCGGGACAGCGGGCTCTGAAGCTTTCTTT. Translation gives CASSGTAGSEAFF.